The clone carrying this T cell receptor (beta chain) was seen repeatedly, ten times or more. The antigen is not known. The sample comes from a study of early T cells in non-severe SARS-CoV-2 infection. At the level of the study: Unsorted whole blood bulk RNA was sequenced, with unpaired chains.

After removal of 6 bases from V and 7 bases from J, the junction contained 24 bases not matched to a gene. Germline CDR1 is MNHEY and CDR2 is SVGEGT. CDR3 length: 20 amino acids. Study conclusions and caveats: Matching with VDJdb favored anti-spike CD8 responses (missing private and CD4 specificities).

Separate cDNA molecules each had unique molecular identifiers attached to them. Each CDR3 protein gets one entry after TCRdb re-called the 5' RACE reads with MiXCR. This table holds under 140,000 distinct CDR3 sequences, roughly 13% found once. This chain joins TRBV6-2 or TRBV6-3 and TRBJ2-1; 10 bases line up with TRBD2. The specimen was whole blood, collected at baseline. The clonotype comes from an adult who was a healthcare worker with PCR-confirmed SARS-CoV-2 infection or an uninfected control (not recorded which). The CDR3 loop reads CASRTGLAGDREGSRNEQFF. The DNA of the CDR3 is TGTGCCAGCAGAACAGGGCTAGCGGGAGACAGGGAAGGTTCGAGGAATGAGCAGTTCTTC.